This T cell receptor beta chain was sequenced during a study of regulatory T cells in long-lasting Graves disease. Germline V CDR1 and CDR2: KGHDR, SFDVKD. J gave up 4 bases and V 9 bases, and 11 bases lay outside the gene matches. The CDR3 is 15 amino acids. Time point specified: newly diagnosed GD, antithyroid drugs for less than 3 months. There was RNA extracted from PBMCs, and the TCR library was made from it. Researchers made TCR beta libraries by using iRepertoire HTBI primers and running Arm-PCR on CDR3 regions. Via MiXCR, TCRdb re-called the multiplex PCR reads, giving one row per CDR3 protein. The data show about 500,000 distinct CDR3 sequences, with roughly 17% seen just once and 12% held by the top ten. This clonotype was seen repeatedly, ten times or more. The same data also went into a second study, on T cells in Graves' hyperthyroidism and ophthalmopathy. That paper states: Diagnoses were made from clinical symptoms, serum measures (thyroxine and TRAb), thyroid ultrasound and orbital computed tomography. TCR CDR3 underwent first-round RT-PCR with the HTBI primer set.

The chain uses TRBV24-1 and TRBJ2-1, with 7 bases lining up with TRBD2. Specimen: peripheral blood mononuclear cells (PBMCs), collected at new diagnosis, from a patient treated with antithyroid drugs. The sequence was obtained from a man aged 40-50 years with Graves disease. CDR3 DNA sequence: TGTGCCACCGCAGGCAGTGGGGGGGGTTACAATGAGCAGTTCTTC. Translation gives CATAGSGGGYNEQFF.